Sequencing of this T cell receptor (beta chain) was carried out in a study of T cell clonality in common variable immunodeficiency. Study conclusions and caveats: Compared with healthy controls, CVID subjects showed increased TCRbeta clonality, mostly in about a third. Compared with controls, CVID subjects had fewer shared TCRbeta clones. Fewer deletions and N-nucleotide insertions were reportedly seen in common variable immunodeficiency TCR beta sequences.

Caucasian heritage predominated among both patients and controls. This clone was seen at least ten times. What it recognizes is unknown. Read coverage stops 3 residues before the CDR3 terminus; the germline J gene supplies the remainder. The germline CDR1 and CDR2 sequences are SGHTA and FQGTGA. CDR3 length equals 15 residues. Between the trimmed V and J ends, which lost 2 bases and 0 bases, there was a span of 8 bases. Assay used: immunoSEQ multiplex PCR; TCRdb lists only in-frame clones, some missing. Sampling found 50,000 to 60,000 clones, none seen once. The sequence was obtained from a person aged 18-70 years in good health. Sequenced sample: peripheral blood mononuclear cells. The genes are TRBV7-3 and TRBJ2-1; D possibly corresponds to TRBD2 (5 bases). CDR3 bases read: TGTGCCAGCAGCTTAGCCCGGGGCTCCTACAATGAG. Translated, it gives CASSLARGSYNE. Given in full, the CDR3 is CASSLARGSYNEQFF.